A single sample gave rise to the 30 T cell receptor beta chains below, sequenced in a study of blood T cell repertoires in COVID-19 (dated by TCRdb to 2020 to 2022). Library generation was performed with the immunoSEQ multiplex PCR assay. The immuneACCESS repertoire file appears here via TCRdb, limited to in-frame rearrangements. These files lack a portion of the clones; in checked studies, under half of the deficit traces to unresolved V genes, and the cause of the others is not known. The table for this sample lists around 100,000 clones; roughly 89% of them were counted only once. 1.5% to 2.5% of the sample lies in the top ten. Sample: peripheral blood. These receptors all stem from a woman in her forties or fifties with COVID-19, enrolled during active disease.

The J gene is TRBJ1-5, the V gene TRBV6-1; unclear D gene. With 2 bases removed from V and 7 bases from J, the gap between germline ends came to 12 bases. Looked up from germline, CDR1 is MNHNS and CDR2 is SASEGT. This CDR3 spans 14 amino acids. DNA of the CDR3: TGTGCCAGCAGTGAATGGGCCCTGCAGCAGCCCCAGCATTTT. Protein: CASSEWALQQPQHF.

This rearrangement joins TRBV12-3 or TRBV12-4 to TRBJ1-2; tentative D call: TRBD1 (6 bases). The CDR3 consists of 12 residues. V was pared by 5 bases and J by 4 bases, with 8 bases between. The CDR3 coding sequence is TGTGCCAGCAGTCTGGACAGCTATGGCTACACCTTC. Amino acid sequence: CASSLDSYGYTF.

J is TRBJ2-7 and V is TRBV10-2, with 14 bases fitting TRBD2. The CDR3 contains 16 residues. Per the germline V gene, CDR1 is WSHSY and CDR2 is SAAADI. The V gene end was trimmed by 4 bases and the J gene end by 4 bases; junction bases not matched to a gene: 6. CDR3 region: CASSAGTSGGAYEQYF. The CDR3 DNA sequence: TGCGCCAGCAGTGCGGGGACTAGCGGGGGAGCTTACGAGCAGTACTTC.

V usage is TRBV29-1 and J usage is TRBJ2-3; D unclear. The CDR3 spans 10 residues. The V gene lost 5 bases and the J gene lost 2 bases, with 2 bases spanning the gap. The germline gives CDR1 SQVTM, CDR2 ANQGSEA. CDR3 sequence reads: CSVHTDTQYF. In nucleotides, the CDR3 is TGCAGCGTTCACACAGATACGCAGTATTTT.

The genes are TRBV6-1 and TRBJ1-5; D unresolved. This CDR3 contains 14 residues. Per the germline V gene, CDR1 is MNHNS and CDR2 is SASEGT. Trimming shortened V by 6 bases and J by 4 bases, and 13 bases separated the two germline ends. The CDR3 nucleotides read TGTGCCAGCAGCCCCGCGAGGCCGAATCAGCCCCAGCATTTT. This encodes CASSPARPNQPQHF.

The rearrangement joins TRBV19 to TRBJ1-6; D is perhaps TRBD1 (5 bases). Per the germline V gene, CDR1 is LNHDA and CDR2 is SQIVND (reference sequence). Trimming pared 3 bases from V and 7 bases from J, leaving 13 bases between. This CDR3 has 15 amino acids. CDR3: CASSMAGVRNSPLHF. Written as DNA, the CDR3 is TGTGCCAGTAGTATGGCGGGGGTGAGAAATTCACCCCTCCACTTT.

The chain has TRBV27 and TRBJ1-2, with D unresolved. Trimming left V 8 bases short and J 4 bases short, with 11 bases between. CDR3 length equals 12 residues. CDR1 and CDR2 (germline): MNHEY, SMNVEV (reference sequence). The CDR3: CASGPRLYGYTF. In DNA form, the CDR3 reads TGTGCCAGCGGGCCCCGCCTCTATGGCTACACCTTC.

This clone came up a few times. The chain recombines TRBV11-2 with TRBJ1-6; the D gene is possibly TRBD1 (6 bases). This CDR3 spans 18 amino acids. Trimming left V 5 bases short and J 0 bases short, with 17 bases between. CDR1 SGHAT and CDR2 FQNNGV come from the germline V gene. In nucleotides, the CDR3 is TGTGCCAGCAGCCCAACCCGCGGGGGCAGCTCCTATAATTCACCCCTCCACTTT. Protein: CASSPTRGGSSYNSPLHF.

V gene TRBV30 combines with J gene TRBJ1-3; the match to TRBD1 covers 7 bases. The V gene end was trimmed by 2 bases and the J gene end by 6 bases; junction bases not matched to a gene: 13. Germline lookup yields CDR1 GTSNPN and CDR2 SVGIG (reference sequence). The CDR3 is 16 residues long. In DNA, the CDR3 is TGTGCCTGGAGTTCCCGGAGAGGGGGCCTATTAAACACCATATATTTT. Translating gives CAWSSRRGGLLNTIYF.

This sequence joins TRBV6-1 and TRBJ1-4; maybe TRBD1 (5 bases). Germline lookup yields CDR1 MNHNS and CDR2 SASEGT. The V and J ends lost 0 bases and 7 bases respectively, with 15 bases between them. The CDR3 loop spans 16 amino acids. Here the CDR3 reads CASSEARGVRSEKLFF. The CDR3 bases are TGTGCCAGCAGTGAAGCGCGGGGCGTGAGGAGTGAAAAACTGTTTTTT.

The chain joins TRBV5-1 to TRBJ1-2; D possibly corresponds to TRBD1 (5 bases). The CDR3 consists of 14 residues. From germline, CDR1 is SGHRS and CDR2 YFSETQ. Trimming left V 0 bases short and J 1 base short, with 7 bases between. CDR3 sequence reads: CASSLGQGNYGYTF. CDR3 sequence (DNA): TGCGCCAGCAGCTTGGGCCAGGGTAACTATGGCTACACCTTC.

The V call is TRBV7-8, the J call TRBJ2-5; 12 bases align to TRBD2. With 5 bases clipped from V and 5 bases from J, the junction kept 6 bases outside the gene matches. Germline V gives CDR1 SGHVS, CDR2 FQNEAQ. The CDR3 covers 15 residues. The CDR3 bases are TGTGCCAGCAGCCTACTAGCGGGGGGTCTGGAGACCCAGTACTTC. Encoded protein: CASSLLAGGLETQYF.

The chain combines TRBV5-1 with TRBJ2-2; D ambiguous. Germline CDR1 reads SGHRS; CDR2 reads YFSETQ. The CDR3 length is 13 residues. V was cut by 4 bases and J by 6 bases, with 10 bases left in between. Written as DNA, the CDR3 is TGCGCCAGCAGCGCCCTCCAGGCCGGGGAGCTGTTTTTT. Translated: CASSALQAGELFF.

The chain has TRBV30 and TRBJ1-1, with D maybe TRBD1 (6 bases). Germline V CDR1 and CDR2: GTSNPN, SVGIG (reference sequence). CDR3 length equals 16 residues. V was pared by 2 bases and J by 0 bases, with 16 bases between. CDR3 loop: CAWSLGSGTMNTEAFF. Here the CDR3 DNA reads TGTGCCTGGAGTCTCGGCTCCGGGACAATGAACACTGAAGCTTTCTTT. The full variable domain, with the rest looked up from reference TRBV30 and TRBJ1-1, is SQTIHQWPATLVQPVGSPLSLECTVEGTSNPNLYWYRQAAGRGLQLLFYSVGIGQISSEVPQNLSASRPQDRQFILSSKKLLLSDSGFYLCAWSLGSGTMNTEAFFGQGTRLTVV.

DNA of the CDR3: TGCAGCGGGGCGCCCCGACCGGCATCCTCCTACAATGAGCAGTTCTTC. Encoded protein: CSGAPRPASSYNEQFF. J is TRBJ2-1 and V is TRBV29-1; no clear D. V was shortened by 7 bases and J by 0 bases, with 19 bases between the two germline ends. The CDR3 loop spans 16 amino acids. CDR1 and CDR2 (germline): SQVTM, ANQGSEA.

The rearrangement joins TRBV28 to TRBJ1-6, with D unresolved. This CDR3 is 14 amino acids long. Between the trimmed V and J ends, which lost 5 bases and 9 bases, there was a span of 14 bases. Per germline, CDR1 MDHEN and CDR2 SYDVKM. The DNA of the CDR3 is TGTGCCAGCAGTCCCGTTGGGAGCAGTTCACCCCTCCACTTT. Protein sequence: CASSPVGSSSPLHF.

This chain links TRBV9 with TRBJ1-6; TRBD1 is a possible D gene (5 bases). The CDR3 has 15 residues. Germline CDR1 reads SGDLS; CDR2 reads YYNGEE. Trimming took 3 bases from V and 10 from J, leaving 17 bases between them. For the CDR3, the DNA is TGTGCCAGCAGCGCACAGGATCGGAGTGAGTCACCCCTCCACTTT. Translation: CASSAQDRSESPLHF.

The chain links TRBV24-1 to TRBJ1-1; TRBD1 matches at 8 bases. V lost 5 bases, J lost 4 bases, and 8 bases stayed unmatched. CDR1 and CDR2 from the germline V gene are KGHDR and SFDVKD. CDR3 length: 15 residues. The CDR3: CATSAITGGVTEAFF. CDR3 sequence (DNA): TGTGCCACCAGTGCCATAACAGGGGGTGTCACTGAAGCTTTCTTT.

This clone was observed a few times. This specimen includes other DNA sequences encoding the same CDR3. The CDR3 coding sequence is TGTGCCAGTAGTATACGGGGGTACAATCAGCCCCAGCATTTT. Protein: CASSIRGYNQPQHF. This chain joins TRBV19 and TRBJ1-5, with TRBD1 as a possible D gene (5 bases). This CDR3 has 14 residues. Trimming left V 2 bases short and J 3 bases short, with 8 bases between. Germline values: CDR1 LNHDA, CDR2 SQIVND (reference sequence). The complete variable domain, with remaining parts taken from reference TRBV19 and TRBJ1-5, reads DGGITQSPKYLFRKEGQNVTLSCEQNLNHDAMYWYRQDPGQGLRLIYYSQIVNDFQKGDIAEGYSVSREKKESFPLTVTSAQKNPTAFYLCASSIRGYNQPQHFGDGTRLSIL.

V usage is TRBV10-1 and J usage is TRBJ2-7, with no clear D. CDR1 is WNHNN and CDR2 is SYGVQD in the germline V gene (reference sequence). The CDR3 sequence is 12 residues long. V shed 0 bases and J shed 12 bases, with 12 bases lying between them. The CDR3 is CASSESGAGSYF. The CDR3 nucleotides read TGCGCCAGCAGTGAGTCAGGTGCCGGGTCGTACTTC.

V is TRBV3-1 (or the pseudogene TRBV3-2) and J is TRBJ2-7, with 10 bases fitting TRBD2. Per germline, CDR1 LGHDT and CDR2 YNNKEL (reference sequence). The V segment lost 1 base and the J segment 2 bases; nucleotides outside the gene matches: 5. The CDR3 runs 16 residues. The CDR3 DNA reads TGTGCCAGCAGCCAAGCGAGTCTAGCGGGAGCCTACGAGCAGTACTTC. Translated, it gives CASSQASLAGAYEQYF.

This chain uses TRBV7-2 with TRBJ1-2, with D perhaps TRBD1 (5 bases). The CDR3 has 12 amino acids. Germline CDR1 reads SGHTA; CDR2 reads FQGNSA. V was pared by 5 bases and J by 8 bases, with 12 bases between. CDR3 nucleotides: TGTGCCAGCAGCCGGGGACTGATGGGCTACACCTTC. This translates into CASSRGLMGYTF. Looking up the rest from reference TRBV7-2 and TRBJ1-2 gives the full variable domain: GAGVSQSPSNKVTEKGKDVELRCDPISGHTALYWYRQSLGQGLEFLIYFQGNSAPDKSGLPSDRFSAERTGGSVSTLTIQRTQQEDSAVYLCASSRGLMGYTFGSGTRLTVV.

This chain connects TRBV4-1 to TRBJ2-7, with TRBD2 matching over 13 bases. V shed 3 bases and J 3 bases; nucleotides not matched to a gene: 5. The V gene's germline CDR1 is MGHRA and CDR2 YSYEKL. The length of the CDR3 is 16 residues. CDR3 nucleotides: TGCGCCAGCAGCCATAGACTAGCGGGGGGCTACTACGAGCAGTACTTC. It encodes CASSHRLAGGYYEQYF.

In its sample, this clone was seen a few times. V gene TRBV2 combines with J gene TRBJ1-1; D is undetermined. The V gene lost 8 bases and the J gene lost 5 bases, with 12 bases spanning the gap. The CDR3 covers 12 residues. Germline V lookup: CDR1 SNHLY, CDR2 FYNNEI. The DNA for the CDR3 is TGTGCCAGCGAGATCGGAGCAACTGAAGCTTTCTTT. Encoded protein: CASEIGATEAFF.

The chain links TRBV20-1 to TRBJ2-7; D is unresolved. The CDR3 totals 12 residues. Per germline, CDR1 DFQATT and CDR2 SNEGSKA (reference sequence). Trimming took 3 bases from V and 5 from J, leaving 11 bases between them. The CDR3 DNA sequence: TGCAGTGCTAGTGCCGTAGGAGACGAGCAGTACTTC. Translation: CSASAVGDEQYF.

The chain employs TRBV7-9 and TRBJ1-1; D is undetermined. Germline CDR1 and CDR2: SEHNR and FQNEAQ (reference sequence). This CDR3 spans 14 amino acids. V shed 8 bases and J shed 1 base, with 14 bases lying between them. CDR3 residues: CASAKGVGNTEAFF. The CDR3, as DNA: TGTGCCAGCGCTAAGGGAGTGGGGAACACTGAAGCTTTCTTT.

This chain uses TRBV30 with TRBJ2-7, with TRBD2 matching 7 bases. The germline CDR1 and CDR2 sequences are GTSNPN and SVGIG (reference sequence). Trimming removed 0 bases from V and 0 bases from J; junction bases left unmatched: 5. CDR3 length equals 15 residues. In DNA, the CDR3 is TGTGCCTGGAGTGTGACTAGCCGACTCTCCTACGAGCAGTACTTC. Encoded protein: CAWSVTSRLSYEQYF. Complete variable domain (other parts from reference TRBV30 and TRBJ2-7): SQTIHQWPATLVQPVGSPLSLECTVEGTSNPNLYWYRQAAGRGLQLLFYSVGIGQISSEVPQNLSASRPQDRQFILSSKKLLLSDSGFYLCAWSVTSRLSYEQYFGPGTRLTVT.

V usage is TRBV27 and J usage is TRBJ1-1; no definite D call. Trimming stripped 3 bases from V and 1 base from J, with 9 bases between. Germline CDR1 MNHEY, CDR2 SMNVEV (reference sequence). The CDR3 spans 14 residues. This CDR3 reads CASSFSRQNTEAFF. DNA for the CDR3: TGTGCCAGCAGTTTCTCCCGACAGAACACTGAAGCTTTCTTT.

V and J are TRBV28 and TRBJ2-1, with 9 bases aligning to TRBD1. CDR3 size: 18 residues. CDR1 and CDR2 from the germline V gene are MDHEN and SYDVKM. The trim removed 4 bases at V and 3 bases at J, leaving 13 bases unmatched. For the CDR3, the DNA is TGTGCCAGCAGTTCTTACCCTGAGGGACAGGGTTTCTACAATGAGCAGTTCTTC. This encodes CASSSYPEGQGFYNEQFF.

The genes are TRBV5-1 and TRBJ1-4; 8 nucleotides line up with TRBD1. J was trimmed by 0 bases and V by 2 bases; bases with no gene match: 3. There are 16 residues in the CDR3. CDR1 is SGHRS, CDR2 YFSETQ, per germline. The CDR3 sequence: CASSLIQGATNEKLFF. CDR3 in DNA: TGCGCCAGCAGCTTAATACAGGGGGCAACTAATGAAAAACTGTTTTTT.